The T cell receptor (beta chain) described here comes from a study of response to subunit inactivated influenza vaccine. Broader study findings: The authors suggested that few new T cells are recruited per seasonal influenza vaccination.

TCRdb redid the calling of the RT-PCR reads with MiXCR, one entry per CDR3 protein. The sample holds around 580,000 distinct CDR3 sequences, 12% seen once. On this clonotype itself: Its antigen is unknown.

The V gene lost 5 bases and the J gene lost 7 bases, with 15 bases spanning the gap. The CDR3 length is 13 residues. The V gene's germline CDR1 is SQVTM and CDR2 ANQGSEA. Specimen: PBMCs from blood, collected on the day of vaccination. The clonotype originates from a man aged 45 to 65 who received an inactivated influenza vaccine. The chain joins TRBV29-1 to TRBJ2-4; perhaps TRBD2 as D (6 bases). CDR3 protein: CSVRGGLRNIQYF. CDR3 in DNA: TGCAGCGTTCGTGGGGGGTTGAGGAACATTCAGTACTTC.